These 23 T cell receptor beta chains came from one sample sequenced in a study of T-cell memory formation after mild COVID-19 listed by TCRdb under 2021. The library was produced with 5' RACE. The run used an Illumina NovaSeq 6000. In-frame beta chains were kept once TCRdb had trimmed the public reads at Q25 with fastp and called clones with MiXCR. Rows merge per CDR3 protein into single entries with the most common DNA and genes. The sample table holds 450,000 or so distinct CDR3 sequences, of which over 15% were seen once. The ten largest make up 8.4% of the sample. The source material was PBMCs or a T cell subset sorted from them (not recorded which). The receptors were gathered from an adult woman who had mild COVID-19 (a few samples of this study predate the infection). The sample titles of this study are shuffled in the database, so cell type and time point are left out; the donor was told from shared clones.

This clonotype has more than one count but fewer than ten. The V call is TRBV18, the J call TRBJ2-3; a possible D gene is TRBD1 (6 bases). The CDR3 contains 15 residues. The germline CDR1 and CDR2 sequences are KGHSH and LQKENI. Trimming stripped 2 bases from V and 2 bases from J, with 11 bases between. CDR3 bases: TGTGCCAGCTCACCAAAACAGGGACCCACAGATACGCAGTATTTT. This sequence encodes CASSPKQGPTDTQYF.

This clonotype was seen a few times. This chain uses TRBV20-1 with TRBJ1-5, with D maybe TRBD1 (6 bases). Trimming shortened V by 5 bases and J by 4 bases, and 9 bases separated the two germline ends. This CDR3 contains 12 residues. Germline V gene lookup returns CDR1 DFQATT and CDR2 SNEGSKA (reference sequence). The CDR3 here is CSAVRGNQPQHF. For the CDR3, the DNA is TGCAGTGCTGTCAGGGGAAATCAGCCCCAGCATTTT.

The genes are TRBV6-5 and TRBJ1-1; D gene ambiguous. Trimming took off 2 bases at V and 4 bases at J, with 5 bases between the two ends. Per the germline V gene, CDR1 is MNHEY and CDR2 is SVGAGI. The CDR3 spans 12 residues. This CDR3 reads CASSYVGTEAFF. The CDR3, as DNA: TGTGCCAGCAGTTACGTCGGCACTGAAGCTTTCTTT.

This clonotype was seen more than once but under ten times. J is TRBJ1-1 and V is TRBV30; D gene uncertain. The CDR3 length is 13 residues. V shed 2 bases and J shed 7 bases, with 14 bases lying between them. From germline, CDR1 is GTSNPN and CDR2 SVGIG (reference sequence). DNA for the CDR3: TGTGCCTGGAGTTACCCGGGGAGGGTTGAAGCTTTCTTT. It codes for CAWSYPGRVEAFF.

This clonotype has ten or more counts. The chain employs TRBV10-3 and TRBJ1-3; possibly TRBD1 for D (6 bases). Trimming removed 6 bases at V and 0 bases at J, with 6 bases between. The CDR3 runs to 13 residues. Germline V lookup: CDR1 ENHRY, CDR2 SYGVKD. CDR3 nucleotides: TGTGCCATCAGGGACAGCTCTGGAAACACCATATATTTT. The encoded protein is CAIRDSSGNTIYF.

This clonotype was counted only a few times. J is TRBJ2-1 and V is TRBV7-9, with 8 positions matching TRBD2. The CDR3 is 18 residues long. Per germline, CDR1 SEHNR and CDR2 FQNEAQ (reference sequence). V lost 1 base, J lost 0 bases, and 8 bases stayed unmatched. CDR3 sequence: CASSLETRLASSYNEQFF. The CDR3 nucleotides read TGTGCCAGCAGCTTAGAGACCCGACTAGCGAGCTCCTACAATGAGCAGTTCTTC.

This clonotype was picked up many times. The CDR3, as DNA: TGCAGCGTTGATGGCGAACCGGGACTAGCGGGAGGATATCAAGAGACCCAGTACTTC. Protein: CSVDGEPGLAGGYQETQYF. V usage is TRBV29-1 and J usage is TRBJ2-5; 15 nucleotides line up with TRBD2. V shed 3 bases and J 2 bases; nucleotides not matched to a gene: 13. Germline V gene sequence: CDR1 SQVTM, CDR2 ANQGSEA. This CDR3 region has 19 residues.

CDR3 sequence: CASSLTGGITEAFF. The CDR3 nucleotides read TGTGCCAGCAGCTTGACAGGGGGCATCACTGAAGCTTTCTTT. V and J are TRBV5-5 and TRBJ1-1; 9 positions agree with TRBD1. The J segment lost 4 bases and the V segment lost 1 base, leaving 2 bases of the junction unmatched. The CDR3 totals 14 residues. CDR1 and CDR2 from the germline V gene are SGHKS and YYEKEE (reference sequence).

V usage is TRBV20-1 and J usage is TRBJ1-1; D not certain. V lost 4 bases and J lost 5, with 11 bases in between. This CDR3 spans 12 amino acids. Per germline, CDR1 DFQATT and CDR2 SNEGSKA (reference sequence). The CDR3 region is CSATGDGTEAFF. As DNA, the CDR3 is TGCAGTGCTACAGGAGATGGGACTGAAGCTTTCTTT.

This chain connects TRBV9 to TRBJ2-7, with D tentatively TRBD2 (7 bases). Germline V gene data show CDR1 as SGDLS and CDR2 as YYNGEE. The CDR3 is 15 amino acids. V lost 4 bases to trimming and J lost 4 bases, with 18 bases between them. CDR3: CASSQTPGGEYEQYF. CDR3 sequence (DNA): TGTGCCAGCAGCCAGACCCCGGGGGGCGAATACGAGCAGTACTTC.

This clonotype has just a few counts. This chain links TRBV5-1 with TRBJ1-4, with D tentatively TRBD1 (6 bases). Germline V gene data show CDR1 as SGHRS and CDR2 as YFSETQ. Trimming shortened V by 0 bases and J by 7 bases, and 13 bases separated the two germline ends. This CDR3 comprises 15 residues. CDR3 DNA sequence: TGCGCCAGCAGCTTGGCCAGGCAGGGGAGTGAAAAACTGTTTTTT. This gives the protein CASSLARQGSEKLFF.

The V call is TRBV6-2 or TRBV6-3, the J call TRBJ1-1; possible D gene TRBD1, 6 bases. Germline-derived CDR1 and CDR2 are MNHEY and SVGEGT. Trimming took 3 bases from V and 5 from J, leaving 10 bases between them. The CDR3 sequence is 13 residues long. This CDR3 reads CASSYGGLTEAFF. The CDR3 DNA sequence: TGTGCCAGCAGTTATGGGGGGCTAACTGAAGCTTTCTTT.

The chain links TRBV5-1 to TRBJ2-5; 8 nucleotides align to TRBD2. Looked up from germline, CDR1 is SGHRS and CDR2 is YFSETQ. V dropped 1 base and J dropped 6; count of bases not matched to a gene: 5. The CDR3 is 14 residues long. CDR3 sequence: CASSLTGLVQTQYF. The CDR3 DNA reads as TGCGCCAGCAGCTTGACGGGACTAGTACAGACCCAGTACTTC.

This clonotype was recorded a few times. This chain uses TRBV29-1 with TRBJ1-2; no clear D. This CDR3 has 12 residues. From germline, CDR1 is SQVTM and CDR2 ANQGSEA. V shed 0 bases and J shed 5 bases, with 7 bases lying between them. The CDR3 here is CSVEEAFYGYTF. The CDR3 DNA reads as TGCAGCGTTGAAGAGGCCTTTTATGGCTACACCTTC.

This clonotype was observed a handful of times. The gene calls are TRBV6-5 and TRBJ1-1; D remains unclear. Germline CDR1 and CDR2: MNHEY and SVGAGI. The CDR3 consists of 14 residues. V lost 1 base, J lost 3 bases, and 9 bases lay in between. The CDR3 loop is CASSYYRWDTEAFF. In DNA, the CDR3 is TGTGCCAGCAGTTACTATAGGTGGGACACTGAAGCTTTCTTT.

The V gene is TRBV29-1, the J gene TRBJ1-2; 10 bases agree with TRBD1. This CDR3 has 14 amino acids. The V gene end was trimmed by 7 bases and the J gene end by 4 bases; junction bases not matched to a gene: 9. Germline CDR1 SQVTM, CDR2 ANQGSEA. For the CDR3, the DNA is TGCAGCGCGAGGCCCGGGACAGGGGCCTATGGCTACACCTTC. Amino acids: CSARPGTGAYGYTF.

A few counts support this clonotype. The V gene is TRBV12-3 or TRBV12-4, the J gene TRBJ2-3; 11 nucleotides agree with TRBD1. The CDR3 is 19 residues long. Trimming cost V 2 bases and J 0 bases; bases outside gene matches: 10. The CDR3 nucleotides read TGTGCCAGCAGTTTATGGGGGACAGGGGGAAGCTCTAGCACAGATACGCAGTATTTT. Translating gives CASSLWGTGGSSSTDTQYF.

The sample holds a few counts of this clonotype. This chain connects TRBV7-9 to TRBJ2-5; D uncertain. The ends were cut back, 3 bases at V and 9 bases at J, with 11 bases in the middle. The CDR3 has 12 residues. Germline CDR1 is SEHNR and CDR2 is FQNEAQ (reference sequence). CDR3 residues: CASSLGGSAQYF. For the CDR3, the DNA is TGTGCCAGCAGCTTGGGTGGCTCGGCCCAGTACTTC.

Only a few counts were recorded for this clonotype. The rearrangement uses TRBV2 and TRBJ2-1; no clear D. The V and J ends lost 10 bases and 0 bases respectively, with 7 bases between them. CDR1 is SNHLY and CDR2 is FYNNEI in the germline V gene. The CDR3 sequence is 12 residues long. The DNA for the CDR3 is TGTGCCAACAGCACCTCCTACAATGAGCAGTTCTTC. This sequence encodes CANSTSYNEQFF.

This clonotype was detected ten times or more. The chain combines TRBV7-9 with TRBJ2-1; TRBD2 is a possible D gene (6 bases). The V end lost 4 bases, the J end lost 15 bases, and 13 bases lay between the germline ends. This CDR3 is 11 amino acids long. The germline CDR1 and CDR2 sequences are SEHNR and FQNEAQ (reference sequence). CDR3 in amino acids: CASSSGLVVFF. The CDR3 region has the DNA TGTGCCAGCAGCTCGGGACTGGTTGTGTTCTTC.

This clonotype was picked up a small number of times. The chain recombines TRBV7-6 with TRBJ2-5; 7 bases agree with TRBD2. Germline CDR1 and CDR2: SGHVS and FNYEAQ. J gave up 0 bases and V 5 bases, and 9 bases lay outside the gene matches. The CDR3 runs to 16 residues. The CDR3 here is CASSLGGLTYQETQYF. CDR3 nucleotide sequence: TGTGCCAGCAGCCTCGGGGGGTTGACGTACCAAGAGACCCAGTACTTC.

The CDR3 bases are TGTGCCAGCACCCTTACGAGACTAGCGGTTAGCACAGATACGCAGTATTTT. Protein product: CASTLTRLAVSTDTQYF. The chain combines TRBV12-3 or TRBV12-4 with TRBJ2-3, with TRBD2 matching over 9 bases. The CDR3 extends over 17 amino acids. The V segment lost 7 bases and the J segment 0 bases; nucleotides outside the gene matches: 11.

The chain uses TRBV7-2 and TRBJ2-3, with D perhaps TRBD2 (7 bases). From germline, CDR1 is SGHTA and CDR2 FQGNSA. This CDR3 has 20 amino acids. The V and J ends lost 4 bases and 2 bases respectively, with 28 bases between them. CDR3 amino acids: CASSSGIRGAPTIHTDTQYF. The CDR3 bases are TGTGCCAGCAGCTCCGGAATACGGGGGGCCCCTACCATACACACAGATACGCAGTATTTT.